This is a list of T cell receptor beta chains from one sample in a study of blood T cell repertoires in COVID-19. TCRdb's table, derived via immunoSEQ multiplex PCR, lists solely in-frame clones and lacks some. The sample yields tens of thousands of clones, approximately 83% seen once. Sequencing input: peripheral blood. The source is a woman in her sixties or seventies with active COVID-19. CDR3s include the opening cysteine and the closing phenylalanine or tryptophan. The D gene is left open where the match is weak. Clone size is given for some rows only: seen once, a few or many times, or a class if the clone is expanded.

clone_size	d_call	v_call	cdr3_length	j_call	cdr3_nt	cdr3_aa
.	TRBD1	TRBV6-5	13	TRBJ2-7	TGTGCCAGCAGTTTGGGACAGCTCTACGAGCAGTACTTC	CASSLGQLYEQYF
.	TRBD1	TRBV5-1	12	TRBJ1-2	TGCGCCAGCAGCTTACAGGGGTTTGGCTACACCTTC	CASSLQGFGYTF
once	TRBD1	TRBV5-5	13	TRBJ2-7	TGTGCCAGCAGCATCGGGACAGCGAACGAGCAGTACTTC	CASSIGTANEQYF
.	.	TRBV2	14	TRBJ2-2	TGTGCCAGCACAGGACTACCCAACACCGGGGAGCTGTTTTTT	CASTGLPNTGELFF
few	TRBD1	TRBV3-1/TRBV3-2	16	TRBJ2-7	TGTGCCAGCAGCGCCACCGGGACAGGGGGCTCCTACGAGCAGTACTTC	CASSATGTGGSYEQYF
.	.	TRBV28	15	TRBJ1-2	TGTGCCAGCAGGGGGAGACTTCCCACTAACTATGGCTACACCTTC	CASRGRLPTNYGYTF
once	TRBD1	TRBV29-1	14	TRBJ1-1	TGCAGCGTAGCCGGGACAGGTTTGGAAACTGAAGCTTTCTTT	CSVAGTGLETEAFF
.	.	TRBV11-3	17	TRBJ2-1	TGTGCCAGCATCCCCTGGGAACGTTCGGGAAACTACAATGAGCAGTTCTTC	CASIPWERSGNYNEQFF
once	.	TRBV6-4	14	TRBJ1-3	TGTGCCAGCAGTGACCAGGGGACTGGAAACACCATATATTTT	CASSDQGTGNTIYF
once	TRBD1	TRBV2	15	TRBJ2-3	TGTGCCAGCAGTAGGGACAGGGACTTCTCAGATACGCAGTATTTT	CASSRDRDFSDTQYF
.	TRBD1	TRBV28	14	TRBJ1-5	TGTGCCAGCAGTTTAGGACAGGTCAATCAGCCCCAGCATTTT	CASSLGQVNQPQHF
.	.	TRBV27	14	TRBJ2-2	TGTGCCAGCAATGCGGGTTGGGGCACCGGGGAGCTGTTTTTT	CASNAGWGTGELFF
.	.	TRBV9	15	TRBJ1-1	TGTGCCAGCAGCGTACAGGGAGGGGGGAACACTGAAGCTTTCTTT	CASSVQGGGNTEAFF
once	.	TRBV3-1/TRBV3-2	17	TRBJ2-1	TGTGCCAGCAGCCATTTAAGAGGGTTAGTATCCTACAATGAGCAGTTCTTC	CASSHLRGLVSYNEQFF
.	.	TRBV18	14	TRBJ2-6	TGTGCCAGCTCCCCCAGTGCTGGGGCCAACGTCCTGACTTTC	CASSPSAGANVLTF
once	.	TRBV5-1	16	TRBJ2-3	TGCGCCAGCAGGCCCGACGAGGGTCATCCCACAGATACGCAGTATTTT	CASRPDEGHPTDTQYF
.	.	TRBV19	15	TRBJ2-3	TGTGCCAGTAGTACTTCGGCTAGACAGGCAGATACGCAGTATTTT	CASSTSARQADTQYF
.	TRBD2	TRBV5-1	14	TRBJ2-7	TGCGCCAGCAGCATGACTAGCGGGAGTTACGAGCAGTACTTC	CASSMTSGSYEQYF
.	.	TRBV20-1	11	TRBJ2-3	TGCAGTGCTAGCCCACAGGATACGCAGTATTTT	CSASPQDTQYF
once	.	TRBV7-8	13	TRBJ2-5	TGTGCCAGCAGCCGACAGGTCCAAGAGACCCAGTACTTC	CASSRQVQETQYF
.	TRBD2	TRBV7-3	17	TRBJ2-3	TGTGCCAGCAGCTCTGGACTAGCGGGGGCCTTACCAGATACGCAGTATTTT	CASSSGLAGALPDTQYF
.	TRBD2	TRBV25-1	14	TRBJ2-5	TGTGCCAGCAGTATTGGCGGGGGGCAAGAGACCCAGTACTTC	CASSIGGGQETQYF
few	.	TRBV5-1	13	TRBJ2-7	TGCGCCAGCAGTATCGGTCGTCTCTACGAGCAGTACTTC	CASSIGRLYEQYF
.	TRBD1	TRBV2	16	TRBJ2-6	TGTGCCAGCAGTATCCAGGGGGAATCTGGGGCCAACGTCCTGACTTTC	CASSIQGESGANVLTF
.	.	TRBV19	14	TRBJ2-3	TGTGCCAGTAGTAGGGGGCCCAACACAGATACGCAGTATTTT	CASSRGPNTDTQYF
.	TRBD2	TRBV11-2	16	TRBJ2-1	TGTGCCAGCAGCTTAGTCGGGACTAGCGGGAGTAGGGAGCAGTTCTTC	CASSLVGTSGSREQFF
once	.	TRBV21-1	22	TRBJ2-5	TGTGCCAGCAGCAGTGTCGGTAGTCAGGGGACAGGGTCCCCCGAACGCCAAGAGACCCAGTACTTC	CASSSVGSQGTGSPERQETQYF
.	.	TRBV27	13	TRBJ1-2	TGTGCCAGCAGTTCTGCTACCCTCTATGGCTACACCTTC	CASSSATLYGYTF
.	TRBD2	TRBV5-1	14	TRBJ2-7	TGCGCCAGCACGCCTAGCGGGGGGGCCTACGAGCAGTACTTC	CASTPSGGAYEQYF
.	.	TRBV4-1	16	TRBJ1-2	TGCGCCAGCAGCCAAGTCCTTGGGGCCAGGGAAGACGGCTACACCTTC	CASSQVLGAREDGYTF
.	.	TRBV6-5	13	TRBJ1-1	TGTGCCAGCACCCAGGGAATGAACACTGAAGCTTTCTTT	CASTQGMNTEAFF
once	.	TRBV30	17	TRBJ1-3	TGTGCCTGGAGTGAAGATTCGGCAGGGGTTCCTGGAAACACCATATATTTT	CAWSEDSAGVPGNTIYF
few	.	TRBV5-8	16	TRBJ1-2	TGTGCCAGCACTCACGACAGGCCATACGCAGACTATGGCTACACCTTC	CASTHDRPYADYGYTF
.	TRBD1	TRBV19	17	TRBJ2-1	TGTGCCAGTAGTATCGGACAGGGCGGCCTGAAGTACAATGAGCAGTTCTTC	CASSIGQGGLKYNEQFF
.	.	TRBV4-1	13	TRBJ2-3	TGCGCCAGCAGCCAAGTTTCGGGAGATACGCAGTATTTT	CASSQVSGDTQYF
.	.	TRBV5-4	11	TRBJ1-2	TGTGCCAGCAGCTTGAGGGGGTGGTCCACCTTC	CASSLRGWSTF
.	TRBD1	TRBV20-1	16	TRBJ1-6	TGCAGTGCTAGTGAGGGGGCGAGGGCCTATAATTCACCCCTCCACTTT	CSASEGARAYNSPLHF
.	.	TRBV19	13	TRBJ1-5	TGTGCCAGTAGTATCCGGGGGAATCAGCCCCAGCATTTT	CASSIRGNQPQHF
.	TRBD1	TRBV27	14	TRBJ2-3	TGTGCCAGCAAAGACAGGGGAAGGCCAGATACGCAGTATTTT	CASKDRGRPDTQYF
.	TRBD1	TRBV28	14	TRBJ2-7	TGTGCCAGCAGTTTATTGGGACAGGACTACGAGCAGTACTTC	CASSLLGQDYEQYF
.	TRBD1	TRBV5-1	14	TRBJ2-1	TGCGCCAGCACCGGGGGACAGGGGTTTCATGAGCAGTTCTTC	CASTGGQGFHEQFF
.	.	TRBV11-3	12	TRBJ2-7	TGTGCCAGCAGCGTCGGACTAAACGAGCAGTACTTC	CASSVGLNEQYF
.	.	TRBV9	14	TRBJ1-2	TGTGCCAGCAGCCCGGGGACATCTACCACCGGCTACACCTTC	CASSPGTSTTGYTF
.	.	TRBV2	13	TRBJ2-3	TGTGCCAGAAACGGAGGGCTCACAGATACGCAGTATTTT	CARNGGLTDTQYF
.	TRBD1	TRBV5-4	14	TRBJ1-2	TGTGCCAGCAGTTCGACGACAGGGAACTATGGCTACACCTTC	CASSSTTGNYGYTF
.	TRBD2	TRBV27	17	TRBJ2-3	TGTGCCAGCAGTCCACCGGGACTAGCGGGAGTCTCAGATACGCAGTATTTT	CASSPPGLAGVSDTQYF
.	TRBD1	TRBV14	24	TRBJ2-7	TGTGCCAGCAGCCAAGAAAGCGAATTAACCGGGACAGGAGATCCCGCGTTGACTATCTACGAGCAGTACTTC	CASSQESELTGTGDPALTIYEQYF
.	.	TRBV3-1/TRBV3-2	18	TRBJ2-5	TGTGCCAGCAGCCAAGATTACAGGGGGAGGGTAGGGGGAGAGACCCAGTACTTC	CASSQDYRGRVGGETQYF
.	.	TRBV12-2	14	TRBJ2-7	TGTGCAAGTCGCGGGCGGACTAGCAGCTACGAGCAGTACTTC	CASRGRTSSYEQYF
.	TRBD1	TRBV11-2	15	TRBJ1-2	TGTGCCAGCAGCGGAGGGGGCGCCTATAGTTATGGCTACACCTTC	CASSGGGAYSYGYTF
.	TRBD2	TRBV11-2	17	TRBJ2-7	TGTGCCAGCAGCGCCTACTGGACTAGCGGGAGGAAGTACGAGCAGTACTTC	CASSAYWTSGRKYEQYF